These T cell receptor beta chains were read from a single sample in a study of cytomegalovirus exposure and HLA in healthy donors. Measured with immunoSEQ multiplex PCR; TCRdb has only the in-frame clones, and not every one. The top ten clones hold around 4.5% of a sample with about 120,000 clones, 75% to 85% of them seen once. Sequenced material: PBMCs. The source of these receptors is a man aged 25-45 years in good health and CMV-seropositive. The CDR3 runs from the conserved cysteine through the conserved F or W. The D gene is left open where the match is weak. Only some rows state a clone size, as once, few, many or a class for expanded clones.

TRBJ1-6,TRBD1,TRBV15,once,TGTGCCACCAGCAGAGGACAGGGTCGCGGTTCACCCCTCCACTTT,CATSRGQGRGSPLHF
TRBJ1-5,-,TRBV7-9,-,TGTGCCAGCAGCCCCAGTCGGGGAGATCAGCCCCAGCATTTT,CASSPSRGDQPQHF
TRBJ1-6,-,TRBV5-1,-,TGCGCCAGCAGCTCGAAGGGGGGGACGGTGGACTATAATTCACCCCTCCACTTT,CASSSKGGTVDYNSPLHF
TRBJ2-3,-,TRBV15,-,TGTGCCACCAGCAGAGATTTAGGGAGATACACAGATACGCAGTATTTT,CATSRDLGRYTDTQYF
TRBJ2-3,-,TRBV6-6,few,TGTGCCGGCCAAGGGGGAGATACGCAGTATTTT,CAGQGGDTQYF
TRBJ1-1,TRBD1,TRBV7-8,-,TGTGCCAGCAGCTGGAGTCCAGGACAGGCCTTGAACACTGAAGCTTTCTTT,CASSWSPGQALNTEAFF
TRBJ2-1,-,TRBV18,-,TGTGCCAGCTCACAGCGAAGTGCGGGATACAATGAGCAGTTCTTC,CASSQRSAGYNEQFF
TRBJ1-1,-,TRBV9,-,TGTGCCAGCAGCGTAGGAATCCGGGACACTGAAGCTTTCTTT,CASSVGIRDTEAFF
TRBJ2-7,-,TRBV30,-,TGTGCCTGGGGGCAGGGAACCTACGAGCAGTACTTC,CAWGQGTYEQYF
TRBJ1-2,-,TRBV6-6,-,TGTGCCAGCAGTTTAGAACTCGGGGGGAGCTATGGCTACACCTTC,CASSLELGGSYGYTF
TRBJ2-5,-,TRBV28,-,TGTGCCAGCAGTTTCCGAGTATTTCAAGAGACCCAGTACTTC,CASSFRVFQETQYF
TRBJ1-1,-,TRBV11-3,few,TGTGCCAGCAGCTTAGATTATGTCACAGGGTGGACTGAAGCTTTCTTT,CASSLDYVTGWTEAFF
TRBJ1-5,-,TRBV7-8,-,TGTGCCAGCAGCTTCACGGATCAGCCCCAGCATTTT,CASSFTDQPQHF
TRBJ2-5,-,TRBV7-9,-,TGTGCCAGCAGCTTAGGGACAGTCGGAACCCAGTACTTC,CASSLGTVGTQYF
TRBJ2-2,-,TRBV9,-,TGTGCCAGCAGCGTATTAACAGGGAATACCGGGGAGCTGTTTTTT,CASSVLTGNTGELFF
TRBJ2-3,TRBD2,TRBV11-2,few,TGTGCCAGCAGCTTAGATTTGGCGGGGGGGGGCACAGATACGCAGTATTTT,CASSLDLAGGGTDTQYF
TRBJ1-2,-,TRBV5-6,-,TGTGCCAGCAGCCCTGGAGCGGGGAACTATGGCTACACCTTC,CASSPGAGNYGYTF
TRBJ1-5,-,TRBV5-1,-,TGCGCCAGCAGCCCCGGACAGCACAATAGCAATCAGCCCCAGCATTTT,CASSPGQHNSNQPQHF
TRBJ1-2,TRBD1,TRBV7-2,-,TGTGCCAGCAGCTTAGGGGACAGGGGGCAGGGGTATGGCTACACCTTC,CASSLGDRGQGYGYTF
TRBJ2-5,-,TRBV9,-,TGTGCCAGCAGCGGATCCCTGGACAAAACAGAAGAGACCCAGTACTTC,CASSGSLDKTEETQYF
TRBJ2-2,TRBD2,TRBV25-1,-,TGTGCCAGCGGTTTAGCGGGAGTCGGTACCGGGGAGCTGTTTTTT,CASGLAGVGTGELFF
TRBJ2-1,-,TRBV4-1,-,TGCGCCAGCAGCCGCGAATACAATGAGCAGTTCTTC,CASSREYNEQFF
TRBJ2-1,-,TRBV11-2,-,TGTGCCAGCAGCTTAACTACCGTTACCCCTGGGATGACAGTCTTC,CASSLTTVTPGMTVF
TRBJ2-6,-,TRBV28,-,TGTGCCAGCAGGGGATCTGGGGCCAACGGCCTGACTTTC,CASRGSGANGLTF
TRBJ2-3,TRBD1,TRBV7-2,-,TGTGCCAGCAGCTTTGACAGGGTAACAGATACGCAGTATTTT,CASSFDRVTDTQYF
TRBJ2-5,TRBD2,TRBV11-3,-,TGTGCCAGCAGCTTAGGGCTCAGACGGGAGGCCCAGTACTTC,CASSLGLRREAQYF
TRBJ2-7,TRBD1,TRBV9,-,TGTGCCAGCAGCGTCCACCACAGGGGCGAGCAGTACTTC,CASSVHHRGEQYF
TRBJ2-7,TRBD2,TRBV4-1,-,TGCGCCAGCAGCCTTACGGGCGGGAGCTACGAGCAGTACTTC,CASSLTGGSYEQYF
TRBJ1-5,-,TRBV7-9,-,TGTGCCAGCAGCTTATTCCAGGCTGATAGCAATCAGCCCCAGCATTTT,CASSLFQADSNQPQHF
TRBJ1-4,TRBD1,TRBV27,-,TGTGCCAGCAATCGAGGACAGGGCGGTAATGAAAAACTGTTTTTT,CASNRGQGGNEKLFF
TRBJ2-7,-,TRBV28,-,TGTGCCAGCAGTGGGGACTTTTACTACGAGCAGTACTTC,CASSGDFYYEQYF
TRBJ1-1,-,TRBV11-1,-,TGTGCCAGCAGCCCCCCAACAGGGAACACTGAAGCTTTCTTT,CASSPPTGNTEAFF
TRBJ1-5,-,TRBV19,-,TGTGCCAGTAGTACAAGGGGTGCCAATCAGCCCCAGCATTTT,CASSTRGANQPQHF
TRBJ2-6,TRBD2,TRBV4-1,-,TGCGCCAGCAGCCAATGGGGACTAGCGGGGGCTGGGGCCAACGGCCTGACTTTC,CASSQWGLAGAGANGLTF
TRBJ2-7,TRBD2,TRBV11-2,few,TGTGCCAGCAGCCCGCTAAGGCGGGAGGCGGACTACGAGCAGTACTTC,CASSPLRREADYEQYF
TRBJ2-1,TRBD2,TRBV19,once,TGTGCCAGTAGTATAGCCGCTAGCGGGGCATACAATGAGCAGTTCTTC,CASSIAASGAYNEQFF
TRBJ2-5,-,TRBV5-1,-,TGCGCCAGCGCTCACCCTCCGGGGGAGCAGTACTTC,CASAHPPGEQYF
TRBJ2-1,TRBD2,TRBV6-4,few,TGTGCCAGCAGTGAAGTAGCGGGGGGCCACAATGAGCAGTTCTTC,CASSEVAGGHNEQFF
TRBJ2-5,TRBD2,TRBV4-2,-,TGTGCCAGCAGCTCGCGACTAGCGGGAATACAAGAGACCCAGTACTTC,CASSSRLAGIQETQYF
TRBJ1-2,TRBD1,TRBV9,-,TGTGCCAGCAGCGTCGAGGGCCAGACAGGGTTTAGGGATGGCTACACCTTC,CASSVEGQTGFRDGYTF
TRBJ2-2,TRBD1,TRBV28,-,TGTGCCAGCAGTGTCCCGGGACAGGGGGCCGGGGGGGAGCTGTTTTTT,CASSVPGQGAGGELFF
TRBJ2-3,TRBD2,TRBV11-3,-,TGTGCCAGCAGCTCCTCTGAGCGGGGGCGCACAGATACGCAGTATTTT,CASSSSERGRTDTQYF
TRBJ2-7,-,TRBV18,few,TGTGCCAGCTCACCAAGAGTATCCTACGAGCAGTACTTC,CASSPRVSYEQYF
TRBJ2-3,-,TRBV15,once,TGTGCCACCAGCAGGACGTTAAACAGGGTAGTCGGGGCAGATACGCAGTATTTT,CATSRTLNRVVGADTQYF
TRBJ2-1,TRBD1,TRBV2,-,TGTGCCAGCAGTGAAGACAGGGGCTCCTACAATGAGCAGTTCTTC,CASSEDRGSYNEQFF
TRBJ1-2,-,TRBV10-3,-,TGTGCCATCCGGGCTGACCGGGGGGCGGAATATGGCTACACCTTC,CAIRADRGAEYGYTF
TRBJ2-2,-,TRBV29-1,-,TGCAGCGTTTTAGAAAGAGAGAACCACTCAGGCGGGGAGCTGTTTTTT,CSVLERENHSGGELFF
TRBJ1-1,TRBD1,TRBV14,-,TGTGCCAGCAGCCAAGATTGGGACAGGGGTTCACCTGAAGCTTTCTTT,CASSQDWDRGSPEAFF
TRBJ2-1,TRBD2,TRBV4-1,-,TGCGCCAGCAGCCAAGAAAAGGGACTAGCGGGGGGAGGTTCCTACAATGAGCAGTTCTTC,CASSQEKGLAGGGSYNEQFF
TRBJ2-1,TRBD2,TRBV30,once,TGTGCCTGGAGTTCCGGGACTAGCGTATACAATGAGCAGTTCTTC,CAWSSGTSVYNEQFF
TRBJ1-6,-,TRBV5-8,-,TGTGCCAGCAGCTTAATTCAGGGTGTGAGGAATTCACCCCTCCACTTT,CASSLIQGVRNSPLHF
TRBJ2-1,TRBD2,TRBV5-4,-,TGTGCCAGCAGCTTGGGGCTAGCGGGAGGATACAATGAGCAGTTCTTC,CASSLGLAGGYNEQFF
TRBJ2-7,TRBD2,TRBV5-4,-,TGTGCCAGCAGCTCACTAGCGGGAGGCGAGCAGTACTTC,CASSSLAGGEQYF
TRBJ2-7,TRBD2,TRBV27,-,TGTGCCAGCAGTTCGCGGGGGGGCCGTGACAACGAGCAGTACTTC,CASSSRGGRDNEQYF
TRBJ1-1,-,TRBV2,-,TGTGCCAGCAAAATCAGGGGTGGGACTGAAGCTTTCTTT,CASKIRGGTEAFF
TRBJ2-2,TRBD1,TRBV4-2,-,TGTGCCAGCAGCCCAAGACAGTCGACAGGGGGGACCGGGGAGCTGTTTTTT,CASSPRQSTGGTGELFF